This TCR beta chain was sequenced for a study of PD-1 blockade in mismatch repair-deficient tumors. Broader study findings: Tumor-resident clones, often undetectable pretreatment in blood, expanded then contracted after pembrolizumab.

Method: immunoSEQ multiplex PCR; TCRdb's copy keeps in-frame clones and lacks some. The table records approximately 100,000 clones, 82% of them present only once. This clone was recorded a few times. Its antigen is undetermined. Between the trimmed V and J ends, which lost 3 bases and 5 bases, there was a span of 8 bases. Germline CDR1 reads DFQATT; CDR2 reads SNEGSKA (reference sequence). The CDR3 runs to 11 residues. All patients were mismatch repair deficient, assessed by either PCR or immunohistochemistry. The source is an adult with mismatch repair-deficient cancer. This chain connects TRBV20-1 to TRBJ2-7, with no clear D. Specimen: peripheral blood, collected roughly eight months after starting pembrolizumab. CDR3 sequence: CSASFADEQYF. The DNA of the CDR3 is TGCAGTGCTAGTTTTGCGGACGAGCAGTACTTC.